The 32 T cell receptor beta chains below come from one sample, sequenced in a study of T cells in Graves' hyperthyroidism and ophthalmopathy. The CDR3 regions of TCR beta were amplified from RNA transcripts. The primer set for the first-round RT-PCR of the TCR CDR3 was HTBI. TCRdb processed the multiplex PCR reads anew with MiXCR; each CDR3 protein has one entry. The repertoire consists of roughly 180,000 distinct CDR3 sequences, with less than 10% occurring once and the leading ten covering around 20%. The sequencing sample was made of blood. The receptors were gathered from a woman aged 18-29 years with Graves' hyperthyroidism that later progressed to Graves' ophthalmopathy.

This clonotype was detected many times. CDR3 DNA sequence: TGCAGTGCTATCGACTCGCGGCTAGCGGGAGCAGGTCAAGAGACCCAGTACTTC. This encodes CSAIDSRLAGAGQETQYF. This chain joins TRBV20-1 and TRBJ2-5; 10 bases agree with TRBD2. CDR3 length: 18 residues. Trimming cost V 4 bases and J 2 bases; bases outside gene matches: 16. Germline-derived CDR1 and CDR2 are DFQATT and SNEGSKA (reference sequence).

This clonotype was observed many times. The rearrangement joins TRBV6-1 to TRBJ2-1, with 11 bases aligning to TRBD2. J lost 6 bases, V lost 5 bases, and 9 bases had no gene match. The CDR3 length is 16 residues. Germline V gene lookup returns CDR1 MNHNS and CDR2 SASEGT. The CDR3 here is CASSYRAGTSGNEQFF. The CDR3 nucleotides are TGTGCCAGCAGTTACAGGGCCGGGACTAGCGGCAATGAGCAGTTCTTC.

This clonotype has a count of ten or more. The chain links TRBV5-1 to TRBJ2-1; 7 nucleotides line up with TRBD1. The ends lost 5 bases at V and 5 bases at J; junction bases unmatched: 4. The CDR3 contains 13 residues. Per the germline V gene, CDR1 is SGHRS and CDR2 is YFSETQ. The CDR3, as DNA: TGCGCCAGCAGACTGGGGACAGACAATGAGCAGTTCTTC. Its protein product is CASRLGTDNEQFF.

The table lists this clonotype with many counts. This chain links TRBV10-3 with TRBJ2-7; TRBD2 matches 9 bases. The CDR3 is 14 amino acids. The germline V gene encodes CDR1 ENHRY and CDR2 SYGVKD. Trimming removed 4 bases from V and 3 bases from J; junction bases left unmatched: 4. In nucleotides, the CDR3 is TGTGCCATCAGTGGTAGCGGGAGTTTCTACGAGCAGTACTTC. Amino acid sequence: CAISGSGSFYEQYF.

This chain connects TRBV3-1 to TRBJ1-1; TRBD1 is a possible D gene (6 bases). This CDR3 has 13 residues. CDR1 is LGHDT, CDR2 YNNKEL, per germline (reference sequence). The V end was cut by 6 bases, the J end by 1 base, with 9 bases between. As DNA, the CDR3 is TGTGCCAGCAGGAGCAGGGGGAACACTGAAGCTTTCTTT. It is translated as CASRSRGNTEAFF.

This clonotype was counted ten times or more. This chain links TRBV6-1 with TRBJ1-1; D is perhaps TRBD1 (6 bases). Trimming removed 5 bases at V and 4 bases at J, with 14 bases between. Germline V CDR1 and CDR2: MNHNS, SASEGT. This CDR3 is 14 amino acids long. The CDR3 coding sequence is TGTGCCAGCAGTTATGGGGGGCCGGGCACTGAAGCTTTCTTT. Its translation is CASSYGGPGTEAFF.

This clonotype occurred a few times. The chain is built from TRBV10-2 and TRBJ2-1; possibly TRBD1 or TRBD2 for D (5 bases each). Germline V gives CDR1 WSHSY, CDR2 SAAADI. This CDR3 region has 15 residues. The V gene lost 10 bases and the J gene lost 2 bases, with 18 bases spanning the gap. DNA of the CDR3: TGCGCCACCTCGGGGCAGGGTAGGGCCTACAATGAGCAGTTCTTC. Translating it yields CATSGQGRAYNEQFF.

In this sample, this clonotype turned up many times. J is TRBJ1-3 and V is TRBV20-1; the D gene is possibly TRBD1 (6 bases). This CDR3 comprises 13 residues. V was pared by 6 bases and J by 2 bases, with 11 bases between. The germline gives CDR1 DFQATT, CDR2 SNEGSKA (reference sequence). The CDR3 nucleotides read TGCAGTGCCAGTGGGGGCCCTGGAAACACCATATATTTT. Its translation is CSASGGPGNTIYF.

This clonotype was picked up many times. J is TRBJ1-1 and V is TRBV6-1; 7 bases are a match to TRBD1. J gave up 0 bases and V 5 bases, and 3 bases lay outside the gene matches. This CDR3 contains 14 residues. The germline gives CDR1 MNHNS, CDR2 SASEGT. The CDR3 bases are TGTGCCAGCAGTCGACAGGGCATGAACACTGAAGCTTTCTTT. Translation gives CASSRQGMNTEAFF.

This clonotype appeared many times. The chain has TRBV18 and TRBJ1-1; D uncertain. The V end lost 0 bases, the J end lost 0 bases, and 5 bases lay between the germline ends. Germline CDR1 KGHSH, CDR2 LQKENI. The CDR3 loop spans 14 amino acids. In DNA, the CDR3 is TGTGCCAGCTCACCACCTTTTGTGAACACTGAAGCTTTCTTT. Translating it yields CASSPPFVNTEAFF.

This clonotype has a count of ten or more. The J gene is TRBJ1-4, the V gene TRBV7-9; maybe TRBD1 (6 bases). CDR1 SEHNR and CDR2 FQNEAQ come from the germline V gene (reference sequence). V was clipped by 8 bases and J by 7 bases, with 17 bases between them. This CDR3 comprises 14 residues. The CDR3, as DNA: TGTGCCAGCTGTTCGGGGGGCTTGGGTGAAAAACTGTTTTTT. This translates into CASCSGGLGEKLFF. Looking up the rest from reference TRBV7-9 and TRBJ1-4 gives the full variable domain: DTGVSQNPRHKITKRGQNVTFRCDPISEHNRLYWYRQTLGQGPEFLTYFQNEAQLEKSRLLSDRFSAERPKGSFSTLEIQRTEQGDSAMYLCASCSGGLGEKLFFGSGTQLSVL.

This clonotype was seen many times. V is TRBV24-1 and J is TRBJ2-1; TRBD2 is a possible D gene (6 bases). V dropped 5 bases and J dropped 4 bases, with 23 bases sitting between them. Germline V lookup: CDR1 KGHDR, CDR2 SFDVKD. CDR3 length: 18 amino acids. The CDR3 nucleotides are TGTGCCACCAGTGGGGCGGGACTCCCCGGATCGTATTACAATGAGCAGTTCTTC. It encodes CATSGAGLPGSYYNEQFF.

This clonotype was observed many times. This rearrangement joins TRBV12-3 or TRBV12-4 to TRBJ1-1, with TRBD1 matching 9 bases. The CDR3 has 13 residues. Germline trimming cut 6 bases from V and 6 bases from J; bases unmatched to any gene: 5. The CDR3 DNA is TGTGCCAGCAGCAACAGGGGGCCTCCTGAAGCTTTCTTT. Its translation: CASSNRGPPEAFF.

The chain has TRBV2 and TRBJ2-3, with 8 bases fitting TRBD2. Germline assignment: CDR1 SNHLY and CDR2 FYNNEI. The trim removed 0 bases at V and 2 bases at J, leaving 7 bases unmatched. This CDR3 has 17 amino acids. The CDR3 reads CASSEAPIAGYTDTQYF. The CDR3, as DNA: TGTGCCAGCAGTGAAGCTCCGATAGCGGGGTACACAGATACGCAGTATTTT.

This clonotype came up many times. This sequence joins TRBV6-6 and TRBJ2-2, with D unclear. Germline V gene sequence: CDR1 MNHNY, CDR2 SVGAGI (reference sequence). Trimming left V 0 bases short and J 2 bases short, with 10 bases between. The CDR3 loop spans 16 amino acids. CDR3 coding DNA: TGTGCCAGCAGTTACTCGACCGTATACAACACCGGGGAGCTGTTTTTT. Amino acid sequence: CASSYSTVYNTGELFF.

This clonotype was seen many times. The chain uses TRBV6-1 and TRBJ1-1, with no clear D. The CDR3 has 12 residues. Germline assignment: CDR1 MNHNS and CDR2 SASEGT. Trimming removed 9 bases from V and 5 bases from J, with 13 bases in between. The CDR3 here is CASKTRRTEAFF. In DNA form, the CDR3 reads TGTGCCAGTAAGACCAGACGTACTGAAGCTTTCTTT.

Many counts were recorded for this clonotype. The CDR3 region has the DNA TGTGCCAGCAGGGATTTTGGGAAGGGGGAGAGGGAGCAGTACTTC. Translated, it gives CASRDFGKGEREQYF. This chain joins TRBV2 and TRBJ2-7; TRBD1 might be the D (6 bases). Trimming removed 6 bases at V and 7 bases at J, with 22 bases between. Looked up from germline, CDR1 is SNHLY and CDR2 is FYNNEI. The CDR3 has 15 amino acids.

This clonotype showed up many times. CDR3 nucleotide sequence: TGTGCCAGCAGTTTATTCCCACCGGGACAGGGGACGACTGAAGCTTTCTTT. As protein: CASSLFPPGQGTTEAFF. The chain couples TRBV27 to TRBJ1-1; 10 bases are a match to TRBD1. Germline CDR1 MNHEY, CDR2 SMNVEV (reference sequence). The CDR3 contains 17 residues. Unmatched junction bases numbered 10, after V lost 1 base and J lost 5 bases.

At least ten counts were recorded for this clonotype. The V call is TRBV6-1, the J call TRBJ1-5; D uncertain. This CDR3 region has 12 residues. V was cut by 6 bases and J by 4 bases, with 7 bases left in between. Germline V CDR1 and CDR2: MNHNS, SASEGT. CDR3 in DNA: TGTGCCAGCAGAAATTTTAATCAGCCCCAGCATTTT. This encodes CASRNFNQPQHF.

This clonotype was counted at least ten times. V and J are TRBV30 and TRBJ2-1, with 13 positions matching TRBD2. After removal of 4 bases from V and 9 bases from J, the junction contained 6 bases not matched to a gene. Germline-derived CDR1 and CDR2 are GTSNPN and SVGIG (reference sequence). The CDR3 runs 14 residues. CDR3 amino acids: CAWKLAGGLSEQFF. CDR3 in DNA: TGTGCCTGGAAACTAGCGGGAGGGCTCAGTGAGCAGTTCTTC.

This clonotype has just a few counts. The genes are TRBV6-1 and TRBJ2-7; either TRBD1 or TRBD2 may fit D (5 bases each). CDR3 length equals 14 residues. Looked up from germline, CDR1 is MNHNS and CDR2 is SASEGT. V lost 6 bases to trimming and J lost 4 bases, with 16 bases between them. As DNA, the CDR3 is TGTGCCAGCAGGTCCCAGGGACCGTCTTACGAGCAGTACTTC. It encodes CASRSQGPSYEQYF.

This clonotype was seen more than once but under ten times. Here the CDR3 reads CSASAGPNNQPQHF. In DNA form, the CDR3 reads TGCAGTGCTAGTGCCGGGCCGAACAATCAGCCCCAGCATTTT. V usage is TRBV20-1 and J usage is TRBJ1-5; D ambiguous. The germline V gene encodes CDR1 DFQATT and CDR2 SNEGSKA (reference sequence). This CDR3 is built from 14 residues. V dropped 3 bases and J dropped 3 bases, with 12 bases sitting between them.

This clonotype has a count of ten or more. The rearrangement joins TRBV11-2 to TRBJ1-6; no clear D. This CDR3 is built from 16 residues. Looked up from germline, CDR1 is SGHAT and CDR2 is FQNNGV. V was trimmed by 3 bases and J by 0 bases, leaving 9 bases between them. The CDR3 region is CASSLVRSSYNSPLHF. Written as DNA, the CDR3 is TGTGCCAGCAGCTTGGTCAGGAGCTCCTATAATTCACCCCTCCACTTT.

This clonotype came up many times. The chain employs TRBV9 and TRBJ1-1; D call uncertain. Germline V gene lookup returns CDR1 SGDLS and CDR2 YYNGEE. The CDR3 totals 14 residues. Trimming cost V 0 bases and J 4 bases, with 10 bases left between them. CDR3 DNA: TGTGCCAGCAGCGTAGACCCGGTCGTCACTGAAGCTTTCTTT. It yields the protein CASSVDPVVTEAFF.

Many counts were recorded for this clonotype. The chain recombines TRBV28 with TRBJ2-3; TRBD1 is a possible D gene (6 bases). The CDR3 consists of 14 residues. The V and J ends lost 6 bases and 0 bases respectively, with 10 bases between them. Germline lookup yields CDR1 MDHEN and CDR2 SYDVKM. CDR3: CASSSTGSTDTQYF. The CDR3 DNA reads TGTGCCAGCAGCTCAACAGGGAGCACAGATACGCAGTATTTT.

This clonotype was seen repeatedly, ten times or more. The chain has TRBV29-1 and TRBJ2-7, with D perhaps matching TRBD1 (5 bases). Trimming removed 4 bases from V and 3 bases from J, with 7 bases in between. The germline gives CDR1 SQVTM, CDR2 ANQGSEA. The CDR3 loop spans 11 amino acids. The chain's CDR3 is CSVGGNYEQYF. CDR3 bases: TGCAGCGTTGGGGGCAACTACGAGCAGTACTTC.

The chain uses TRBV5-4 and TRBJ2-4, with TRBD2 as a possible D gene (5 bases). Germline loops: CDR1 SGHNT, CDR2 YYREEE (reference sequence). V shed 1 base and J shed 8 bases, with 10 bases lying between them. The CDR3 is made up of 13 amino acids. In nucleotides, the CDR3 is TGTGCCAGCAGCTTGCTAAAGGGAGACATTCAGTACTTC. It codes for CASSLLKGDIQYF.

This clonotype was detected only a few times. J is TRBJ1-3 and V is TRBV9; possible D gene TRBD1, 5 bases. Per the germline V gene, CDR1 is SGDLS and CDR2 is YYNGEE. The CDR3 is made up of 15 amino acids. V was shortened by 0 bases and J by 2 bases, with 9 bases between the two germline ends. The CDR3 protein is CASSVEGLTGNTIYF. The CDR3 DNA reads TGTGCCAGCAGCGTAGAGGGGTTAACTGGAAACACCATATATTTT. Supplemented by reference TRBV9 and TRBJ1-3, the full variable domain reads DSGVTQTPKHLITATGQRVTLRCSPRSGDLSVYWYQQSLDQGLQFLIQYYNGEERAKGNILERFSAQQFPDLHSELNLSSLELGDSALYFCASSVEGLTGNTIYFGEGSWLTVV.

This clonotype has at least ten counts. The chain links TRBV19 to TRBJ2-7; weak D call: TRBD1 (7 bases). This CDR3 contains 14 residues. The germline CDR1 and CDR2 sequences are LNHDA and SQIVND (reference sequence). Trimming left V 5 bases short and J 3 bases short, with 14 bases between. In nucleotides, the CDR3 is TGTGCCAGTAGTCGCGCGGGACAGATCTACGAGCAGTACTTC. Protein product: CASSRAGQIYEQYF.

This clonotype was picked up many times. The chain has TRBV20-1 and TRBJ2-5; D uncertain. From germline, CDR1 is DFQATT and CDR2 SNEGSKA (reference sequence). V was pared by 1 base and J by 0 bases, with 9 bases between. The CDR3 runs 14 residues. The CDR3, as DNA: TGCAGTGCTAGAGCAGCGAACTACCAAGAGACCCAGTACTTC. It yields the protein CSARAANYQETQYF.

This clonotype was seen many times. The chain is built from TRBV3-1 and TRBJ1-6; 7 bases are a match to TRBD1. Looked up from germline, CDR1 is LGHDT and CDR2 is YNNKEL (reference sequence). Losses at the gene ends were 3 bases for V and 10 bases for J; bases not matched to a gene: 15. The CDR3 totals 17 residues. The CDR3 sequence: CASSQDRKNWKGSPLHF. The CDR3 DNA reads TGTGCCAGCAGCCAGGACAGGAAAAATTGGAAAGGGTCACCCCTCCACTTT.

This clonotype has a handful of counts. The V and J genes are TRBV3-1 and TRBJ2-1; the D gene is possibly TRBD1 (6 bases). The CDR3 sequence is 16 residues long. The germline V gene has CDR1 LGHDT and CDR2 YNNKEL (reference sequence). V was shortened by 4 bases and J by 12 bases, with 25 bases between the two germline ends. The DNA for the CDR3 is TGTGCCAGCAGCCCCCCCGTCCGGACAAGGGGGACCGGGCAGTTCTTC. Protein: CASSPPVRTRGTGQFF.